The 27 T cell receptor gamma chains below all came from one sample that was sequenced in a study of γδ T cells in repeated Plasmodium falciparum infection. TCRdb reapplied CATT to the multiplex PCR reads. The sample consists of roughly 32,000 gamma-chain clones, 1.4% of them appearing once. Gammadelta T cells were flow-sorted from PBMC into Vgamma9/Vdelta2+ and Vdelta2-negative populations for bulk analysis. Sequencing was performed on gamma-delta T cells from blood. Source of these receptors: a pool of human donors (malaria-infected and uninfected, not separated).

This clone was counted ten times or more. The chain joins TRGV5 to TRGJ1 or TRGJ2. This CDR3 has 16 amino acids. The ends lost 0 bases at V and 5 bases at J; junction bases unmatched: 13. CDR1 is VINAFY and CDR2 is YDVSNSKD in the germline V gene. This chain's CDR3 is CATWDRPKWGHYKKLF. The CDR3 DNA is TGTGCCACCTGGGACAGGCCTAAGTGGGGTCATTATAAGAAACTCTTT.

To note about this clone: TCRdb assigns this DNA the protein of a much larger clone, which departs from its translation at residue 16; this likely reflects a read error, and the protein shown comes from translating the DNA. The V gene is listed as TRGV4; no J gene was called. The CDR3 runs to 18 residues. Germline V lookup: CDR1 EGSTGY, CDR2 YDSYTSSV. The CDR3 spells CATWDGSSCVGLNCVELF. DNA of the CDR3: TGTGCCACCTGGGATGGCTCGAGCTGCGTGGGATTGAATTGTGTGGAACTCTTT.

Ten or more counts support this clone. The TCRdb protein comes from a much larger clone and disagrees with this DNA's translation at residue 7, likely due to a read error; the protein given here is derived from the DNA. The chain couples TRGV9 to TRGJ1 or TRGJ2. The J gene is absent in TCRdb and was assigned here via DNA matching to germline. Trimming cost V 6 bases and J 3 bases; bases outside gene matches: 8. This CDR3 comprises 13 residues. The V gene's germline CDR1 is GITISATS and CDR2 ISYDGTV (reference sequence). CDR3 sequence: CALWIPRYYKKLF. CDR3 DNA: TGTGCCTTGTGGATCCCCCGTTATTATAAGAAACTCTTT.

This clone was observed at least ten times. V and J are TRGV9 and TRGJP. Germline V gene sequence: CDR1 GITISATS, CDR2 ISYDGTV (reference sequence). V lost 3 bases to trimming and J lost 11 bases; unmatched junction nucleotides: 10. The CDR3 consists of 16 residues. The CDR3 sequence: CALWEFQGLGKKIKVF. The CDR3 DNA follows: TGTGCCTTGTGGGAGTTCCAGGGGCTGGGCAAAAAAATCAAGGTATTT.

This clone was counted many times. The protein TCRdb gives is from a much larger clone and does not agree with this DNA's translation at residue 8, likely a read error; the protein shown here comes from the DNA. V usage is TRGV8 and J usage is TRGJ1 or TRGJ2. The J gene is absent in TCRdb and was assigned here via DNA matching to germline. Germline V gene sequence: CDR1 VENAVY, CDR2 YDSYNSRV. The CDR3 contains 14 residues. V lost 4 bases, J lost 2 bases, and 8 bases stayed unmatched. CDR3 nucleotide sequence: TGTGCCACCTGGGACAACAAGGATTATTATAAGAAACTCTTT. It codes for CATWDNKDYYKKLF.

This clone was counted at least ten times. TCRdb attributes to this sequence the protein of a much larger clone, which differs from the DNA translation at residue 4; a read error is likely, and the protein displayed is translated from the DNA. V is TRGV3 and J is TRGJP2. The CDR3 covers 16 residues. Germline V gene data show CDR1 as VTNTFY and CDR2 as YDVSTARD (reference sequence). The CDR3 is CATRDRGYSSDWIKTF. The CDR3 coding sequence is TGTGCCACCCGGGACAGGGGGTATAGTAGTGATTGGATCAAGACGTTT.

Only a few counts were recorded for this clone. This DNA translates differently at residue 6 from the TCRdb protein, which is that of a much larger clone; a read error is likely, and the protein shown is the DNA's own translation. The chain carries TRGV9 and TRGJP. TCRdb leaves out the J gene; it was filled in here by matching the DNA to germline. The length of the CDR3 is 17 residues. V lost 3 bases, J lost 6 bases, and 8 bases stayed unmatched. Germline-derived CDR1 and CDR2 are GITISATS and ISYDGTV (reference sequence). The CDR3 protein is CALWEISGELGKKIKVF. CDR3 in DNA: TGTGCCTTGTGGGAGATTTCTGGAGAGTTGGGCAAAAAAATCAAGGTATTT.

This clone was seen repeatedly, ten times or more. TCRdb's protein, taken from a much larger clone, differs from this DNA's translation at residue 9, likely owing to a read error; the protein displayed comes from the DNA. This chain links TRGV9 with TRGJ1 or TRGJ2. The J gene is absent in TCRdb and was assigned here via DNA matching to germline. J gave up 3 bases and V 0 bases, and 8 bases lay outside the gene matches. Per the germline V gene, CDR1 is GITISATS and CDR2 is ISYDGTV (reference sequence). This CDR3 is 15 amino acids long. The CDR3 nucleotides are TGTGCCTTGTGGGAGGTGCACCCCGTTTATTATAAGAAACTCTTT. This gives the protein CALWEVHPVYYKKLF.

As for this clone: TCRdb attributes to this sequence the protein of a much larger clone, which differs from the DNA translation at residue 9; a read error is likely, and the protein displayed is translated from the DNA. The chain is built from TRGV9 and TRGJ1 or TRGJ2. As TCRdb names no J gene, one was assigned here on the basis of a DNA match to germline. The CDR3 has 13 residues. Germline loops: CDR1 GITISATS, CDR2 ISYDGTV (reference sequence). V lost 2 bases, J lost 10 bases, and 11 bases stayed unmatched. The CDR3 sequence is CALWEAPIRKKLF. The CDR3 DNA follows: TGTGCCTTGTGGGAGGCCCCAATTAGGAAGAAACTCTTT.

With respect to this clone: This DNA's translation differs at residue 4 from TCRdb's protein, which comes from a much larger clone; a read error is likely, and the protein shown is translated from the DNA. The CDR3 here is CATRDRQSKCGGWIKTF. CDR3 nucleotide sequence: TGTGCCACCCGGGACAGGCAGAGCAAGTGCGGGGGCTGGATCAAGACGTTT. The chain joins TRGV5 to TRGJP2. The J gene, not given by TCRdb, was assigned here from a germline match of the nucleotide sequence. This CDR3 comprises 17 residues. CDR1 and CDR2 (germline): VINAFY, YDVSNSKD.

Regarding this clone: TCRdb has a much larger clone's protein, which differs at residue 3 from the translation of this DNA, likely because of a read error; what is shown is the protein translated from the DNA. The J gene is TRGJ1 or TRGJ2, the V gene TRGV9. No J gene was available from TCRdb, and it was assigned here by a germline match of the DNA. Germline V lookup: CDR1 GITISATS, CDR2 ISYDGTV (reference sequence). The CDR3 totals 13 residues. The CDR3 bases are TGTGCCTCGTGGCGGGGGCGGAGTCATAAGAAACTCTTT. Residues: CASWRGRSHKKLF.

This clone was found a few times. A far larger clone is off by one base, so a read error is likely. Other nucleotide sequences from this sample produce the same CDR3. This sequence joins TRGV9 and TRGJP. The J gene, left out of TCRdb, was set here by checking the DNA against germline. Germline V CDR1 and CDR2: GITISATS, ISYDGTV (reference sequence). The CDR3 extends over 18 amino acids. With V trimmed by 0 bases and J by 4 bases, 6 bases remained unmatched. CDR3 loop: CALWEVVAQELGKKIKVF. As DNA, the CDR3 is TGTGCCTTGTGGGAGGTGGTGGCACAAGAGTTGGGCAAAAAAATCAAGGTATTT.

This clone is termed medium-sized. Other DNA variants within this sample encode the same CDR3. This chain links TRGV9 with TRGJP. This CDR3 has 17 residues. Unmatched junction bases numbered 2, after V lost 0 bases and J lost 3 bases. The germline V gene has CDR1 GITISATS and CDR2 ISYDGTV (reference sequence). CDR3 loop: CALWEVQQELGKKIKVF. DNA of the CDR3: TGTGCCTTGTGGGAGGTGCAGCAAGAGTTGGGCAAAAAAATCAAGGTATTT.

This clone counts as medium-sized (0.01 to 0.1%). The DNA of the CDR3 is TGTGCCACCTGGGACATGAATTATTATAAGAAACTCTTT. It translates to CATWDMNYYKKLF. V is TRGV3 and J is TRGJ1 or TRGJ2. The CDR3 totals 13 residues. Germline V gene data show CDR1 as VTNTFY and CDR2 as YDVSTARD (reference sequence). Trimming removed 2 bases from V and 0 bases from J; junction bases left unmatched: 1.

This clone was seen at least ten times. The chain uses TRGV8 and TRGJ1 or TRGJ2. TCRdb gives no J gene; it was assigned here by matching the DNA to germline. From germline, CDR1 is VENAVY and CDR2 YDSYNSRV. This CDR3 spans 14 amino acids. V lost 0 bases to trimming and J lost 7 bases; unmatched junction nucleotides: 9. This CDR3 is CATWDRQIPYKKLF. The CDR3 bases are TGTGCCACCTGGGATAGGCAGATTCCCTATAAGAAACTCTTT.

This clone was detected ten times or more. The protein TCRdb gives is from a much larger clone and does not agree with this DNA's translation at residue 12, likely a read error; the protein shown here comes from the DNA. V usage is TRGV9 and J usage is TRGJP. TCRdb carries no J gene annotation; the J gene was assigned here by matching the DNA with germline. Per germline, CDR1 GITISATS and CDR2 ISYDGTV (reference sequence). This CDR3 comprises 17 residues. CDR3: CALWEVLSELGRKIKVF. The CDR3, as DNA: TGTGCCTTGTGGGAGGTGCTCTCTGAGTTGGGCAGAAAAATCAAGGTATTT.

A note on this clone: A read error likely explains why the TCRdb protein, taken from a much larger clone, differs from this DNA's translation at residue 5; the protein shown is translated from the DNA. V usage is TRGV2 and J usage is TRGJ1 or TRGJ2. In the absence of a J gene in TCRdb, the DNA was matched to germline to assign it here. CDR3 size: 12 residues. V gave up 5 bases and J gave up 7 bases; unmatched junction bases: 8. Germline CDR1 is EGSNGY and CDR2 is YDSYNSKV. The CDR3 coding sequence is TGTGCCACCTGGGTCTCGTGGTATAAGAAACTCTTT. It translates to CATWVSWYKKLF.

Comments on this clone: The translation of this DNA and the TCRdb protein of a much larger clone differ at residue 4, probably owing to a read error; the protein shown here is translated from the DNA. J is TRGJP and V is TRGV9. The J gene, left out of TCRdb, was set here by checking the DNA against germline. CDR3 length: 14 amino acids. Germline V gives CDR1 GITISATS, CDR2 ISYDGTV (reference sequence). CDR3 in amino acids: CALREAMGKKIKVF. For the CDR3, the DNA is TGTGCCTTGCGGGAGGCAATGGGCAAAAAAATCAAGGTATTT.

This clone was seen at least ten times. The chain joins TRGV8 to TRGJ1 or TRGJ2. The J gene, not given by TCRdb, was assigned here from a germline match of the nucleotide sequence. Germline CDR1 reads VENAVY; CDR2 reads YDSYNSRV. Trimming took 1 base from V and 7 from J; bases not matched to a gene: 10. This CDR3 region has 14 residues. This chain's CDR3 is CATWDSSREYKKLF. In nucleotides, the CDR3 is TGTGCCACCTGGGATAGCTCAAGGGAGTATAAGAAACTCTTT.

This clone has just a few counts. The protein recorded in TCRdb matches a much larger clone and deviates from this DNA's translation at residue 5, suggesting a read error; the protein here is obtained by translating the DNA. This sequence joins TRGV3 and TRGJP1. The J gene, left out of TCRdb, was set here by checking the DNA against germline. This CDR3 comprises 17 residues. CDR1 and CDR2 from the germline V gene are VTNTFY and YDVSTARD (reference sequence). CDR3 sequence: CATWGRLLGTTGWFKIF. CDR3 nucleotides: TGTGCCACCTGGGGCAGGCTTTTGGGCACCACTGGTTGGTTCAAGATATTT.

This clone was picked up a small number of times. This likely stems from a read error, as it lies one base from a far larger clone. Other DNA sequences of this sample code for an identical CDR3. The J segment was not called; the V segment is TRGV9. Germline V gene sequence: CDR1 GITISATS, CDR2 ISYDGTV (reference sequence). The CDR3 has 14 amino acids. The CDR3 spells CALWEVEVEYKKLF. The CDR3 DNA follows: TGTGCCTTGTGGGAGGTGGAGGTTGAATATAAGAAACTCTTC.

This clone was recorded at least ten times. A far larger clone lies a single base away; this is likely a read error. Within the sample, other DNA sequences also encode this same CDR3. The V and J genes are TRGV9 and TRGJP. This CDR3 is 17 amino acids long. In germline, CDR1 is GITISATS, CDR2 ISYDGTV (reference sequence). The CDR3 DNA sequence: TGTGCCTTGTGGGAGGTGATTCGAGAGTTGGGCAAAAAGATCAAGGTATTT. The encoded protein is CALWEVIRELGKKIKVF.

The V gene is TRGV4, the J gene TRGJ1 or TRGJ2. TCRdb lists no J gene, so it was determined here by aligning the DNA to germline. The CDR3 spans 17 residues. V dropped 0 bases and J dropped 5; count of bases not matched to a gene: 16. CDR1 and CDR2 (germline): EGSTGY, YDSYTSSV. CDR3 residues: CATWDGPYPRCDYKKLF. The CDR3 DNA is TGTGCCACCTGGGATGGGCCGTATCCGAGGTGCGATTATAAGAAACTCTTT.

This clone turned up a few times. TCRdb shows a much larger clone's protein in place of this DNA's translation, and the two differ at residue 2, likely through a read error; the protein shown is translated from the DNA. CDR3 region: CTTWHLNYYKKLF. DNA for the CDR3: TGTACCACCTGGCACTTGAATTATTATAAGAAACTCTTT. This chain joins TRGV8 and TRGJ1 or TRGJ2. Here the J gene was assigned by germline matching of the DNA, as TCRdb has none. Germline lookup yields CDR1 VENAVY and CDR2 YDSYNSRV. The CDR3 is 13 residues long.

About this clone: The protein that TCRdb holds for this DNA derives from a much larger clone and differs from the translated DNA at residue 7, which likely indicates a read error; the protein shown here is translated from the DNA. The chain employs TRGV8 and TRGJ1 or TRGJ2. No J segment appears in TCRdb, so it was assigned here by matching the sequence to germline. Germline loops: CDR1 VENAVY, CDR2 YDSYNSRV. The CDR3 runs to 13 residues. V gave up 1 base and J gave up 9 bases; unmatched junction bases: 9. The CDR3 reads CATWDSPATKKLF. DNA for the CDR3: TGTGCCACCTGGGATAGCCCCGCGACTAAGAAACTCTTT.

Worth noting for this clone: TCRdb has a much larger clone's protein, which differs at residue 6 from the translation of this DNA, likely because of a read error; what is shown is the protein translated from the DNA. V usage is TRGV2 and J usage is TRGJ1 or TRGJ2. TCRdb gives no J gene; it was assigned here by matching the DNA to germline. This CDR3 region has 13 residues. V shed 3 bases, J shed 5 bases, and the junction held 7 bases outside the gene matches. Per germline, CDR1 EGSNGY and CDR2 YDSYNSKV. As DNA, the CDR3 is TGTGCCACCTGGGACTCCAAGGATTATAAGAAACTCTTT. Translated, it gives CATWDSKDYKKLF.

This clone qualifies as medium-sized. The chain uses TRGV3 and TRGJ1 or TRGJ2. The CDR3 covers 14 residues. V trimming: 0 bases; J trimming: 3 bases; junction bases outside the gene matches: 5. Looked up from germline, CDR1 is VTNTFY and CDR2 is YDVSTARD (reference sequence). The CDR3 nucleotides are TGTGCCACCTGGGACAGGCCCTTTTATTATAAGAAACTCTTT. Protein product: CATWDRPFYYKKLF.